The clone carrying this T cell receptor (beta chain) occurred a few times. With a J-beta primer mix and a sample-barcoded 5' primer, a second PCR ran about 6 to 11 cycles. Via MiXCR, TCRdb re-called the 5' RACE reads, giving one row per CDR3 protein. This sample has 1.5 million to 2 million distinct CDR3 sequences, with roughly 27% found just once. There are 15 residues in the CDR3. Germline V lookup: CDR1 SNHLY, CDR2 FYNNEI. With 4 bases clipped from V and 3 bases from J, the junction kept 8 bases outside the gene matches. The data stem from a study of blood T cells in healthy people across ages. The chain links TRBV2 to TRBJ2-7; 8 positions agree with TRBD1. This receptor was taken from a woman aged 25-40 years in good health. The sequencing input was blood. The CDR3 coding sequence is TGTGCCAGCAGTGTCCGGGACAGGACTCTCTACGAGCAGTACTTC. Translating gives CASSVRDRTLYEQYF. The full variable domain, with the rest looked up from reference TRBV2 and TRBJ2-7, is EPEVTQTPSHQVTQMGQEVILRCVPISNHLYFYWYRQILGQKVEFLVSFYNNEISEKSEIFDDQFSVERPDGSNFTLKIRSTKLEDSAMYFCASSVRDRTLYEQYFGPGTRLTVT.